This T cell receptor (beta chain) appears in the sequencing data of a study of shared clonotypes between healthy human individuals (dated by TCRdb to the early 2020s). In the study overall: The cohort comprised a couple of women and a few men aged 18 to 49 years. Blood TCR repertoires of roughly five healthy adults were deeply sequenced to estimate repertoire size and the extent of clonotype sharing between individuals. Leukapheresis yielded between about 0.85 and 9.5 billion PBMCs per donor. Different laboratories and diverse techniques were used to prepare libraries and sequence TCR repertoires, to increase sequencing depth and limit assay-specific biases. Per donor, three plates each were used for CD4 naive and CD4 memory, two for CD8 naive, and one for CD8 memory.

The CDR3, from cysteine to phenylalanine, totals 15 residues. Kept here is only the CDR3 DNA, which spans 45 bases and is read in frame from base 1. Trimming takes 10 bases from V and 1 base from J, and the germline ends sit 16 bases apart. As encoded in the germline V gene, CDR1 is SGHAT while CDR2 is FQNNGV. The paper as a whole reports these results and caveats: The genetic and exposure-history diversity represented was limited by the small number of donors. Even with the large sequencing depth, rarefaction of the sorted-subset datasets indicated that sequencing was incomplete. Sampling was limited to blood, and TCR repertoires in tissue likely differ from TCR repertoires in blood. Compared with non-shared clonotypes, the clonotypes found in all four sorted-subset donors had higher generation probabilities. Naive subsets generally had larger estimated clonotype richness than memory subsets. Pairwise subsampling indicated that sequencing depth was expected to affect the degree of clonotype sharing among donors. Sharing across a handful of donors was observed for roughly 5% of naive CD4, 3.5% of naive CD8, 2% to 2.5% of memory CD4, and around 0.44% of memory CD8 clonotypes.

Points on this clone: Its binding antigen is unknown. No quality values exist for individual bases; no much larger clone is one base distant.

Healthy HIV-negative adults with no recently reported acute infections or vaccinations were included as donors. Only Caucasian adults living in Nashville, Tennessee, USA were represented among the donors. CD4+ T cells were enriched by magnetic negative selection; naive cells were then positively selected on CD45RA, and the negative fraction formed the memory subset. After blood collection by leukapheresis, PBMCs were isolated using Ficoll-Histopaque density gradient centrifugation and then cryopreserved in the vapor phase of liquid nitrogen. Purity and quantity of every magnetically sorted T cell population were checked by analytical flow cytometry. Genomic DNA was isolated from each sorted fraction and quantified by UV absorbance on a Nanodrop 2000c. Using the deep immunoSEQ assay, TCR CDR3 regions were amplified from genomic DNA by multiplex PCR. Genomic DNA extracted from each cell subset was distributed evenly over all wells of several immunoSEQ 96-well plates, and each plate served as one replicate. For sorted subsets, around 0.2 ug of genomic DNA, equivalent to around 29,000 T cell genomes, went into each replicate PCR. Purified libraries were measured with a Qubit 3.0 fluorometer, size-checked on a Bioanalyzer 2100, and measured again with the KAPA Library Quantification kit. A separate single-read 150-cycle Illumina NextSeq 550 flow cell was used to sequence each immunoSEQ 96-well plate. The published analysis was carried out like this. The immunoSEQ output contained only junctional sequences without quality scores, so filtering could not match that applied to full-length reads. Sequences were annotated with PyIR, a Python wrapper for IgBLAST v1.9, and V/J genes and CDR3 were assigned using IMGT germline references. Reads with weak V/J assignments (E-value above 1e-6), missing CDR3, stop codons, out-of-frame junctions, or ambiguous translated residues were removed. V3J clonotypes were defined by identical inferred V gene, J gene, and CDR3 amino acid sequence. Percentage overlap between repertoires was computed as shared unique clonotypes divided by the size of the smaller repertoire. Repertoire richness was assessed with RTK rarefaction, the Chao1 estimator, and Recon v2.1 estimates of unobserved clonotypes. Generation probabilities were computed with OLGA for all TCRbeta clonotypes obtained by the gDNA method from several donors. The source is immuneACCESS, and TCRdb retained only in-frame sequences with V and J called. Part of the clones is not carried over; for the studies checked, unresolved V genes explain less than half of this, and the remainder is unexplained. The DNA was the basis for D and trimming; V, J and clone size are from that table. The sample data list roughly 2.2 million clones, and around 92% of these were observed just once. The ten top clones hold around 0.38% of the sample.

The sequence is built from TRBV11-2 and TRBJ2-2, with TRBD2 perhaps the D gene, on 5 matching bases. Sequenced material: naive CD4+ T cells from PBMCs. The sample's cell subset or site label is to be understood as: CD45RA+ positively selected. The origin of this receptor is a young man in good health. Some clones in this sample may be carry-over from other donors' samples. CDR3 region: CATSPLSGNTGELFF. The nucleotide sequence is given as TGTGCCACCTCCCCCTTAAGCGGGAACACCGGGGAGCTGTTTTTT.